These 12 T cell receptor beta chains came from one sample sequenced in a study of cytomegalovirus exposure and HLA in healthy donors. Sequenced by immunoSEQ multiplex PCR; TCRdb stores in-frame clones only, minus some. The sample has roughly 59,000 clones; almost 95% are singletons. Sequencing was carried out using PBMCs. Source of these receptors: a young man in good health and CMV-seropositive.

J is TRBJ1-2 and V is TRBV9; TRBD1 aligns across 7 bases. CDR1 is SGDLS, CDR2 YYNGEE, per germline. The ends lost 4 bases at V and 1 base at J; junction bases unmatched: 10. CDR3 length: 16 amino acids. CDR3 DNA: TGTGCCAGCAGCCCGACCGGACAGGTTCGTAACTATGGCTACACCTTC. Translation: CASSPTGQVRNYGYTF.

V gene TRBV11-3 combines with J gene TRBJ2-1; 7 bases are shared with TRBD2. In germline, CDR1 is SGHNT, CDR2 YENEEA. The CDR3 is 16 amino acids. The junction had 14 bases not matched to a gene; V was cut back by 4 bases and J by 8 bases. The CDR3 sequence is CASSSSGTNSGDEQFF. CDR3 nucleotides: TGTGCCAGCAGCTCCTCCGGGACTAATAGTGGGGATGAGCAGTTCTTC.

The DNA for the CDR3 is TGTGCCAGTAGTATCAACTATGGCCAAGAGACCCAGTACTTC. Protein product: CASSINYGQETQYF. This chain connects TRBV19 to TRBJ2-5; no firm D call. CDR3 length: 14 residues. Trimming stripped 3 bases from V and 1 base from J, with 9 bases between. The germline V gene has CDR1 LNHDA and CDR2 SQIVND (reference sequence).

The chain uses TRBV28 and TRBJ2-3, with D tentatively TRBD1 (6 bases). Germline values: CDR1 MDHEN, CDR2 SYDVKM. V lost 4 bases and J 2 bases, leaving 16 bases between the germline ends. The CDR3 extends over 16 amino acids. DNA for the CDR3: TGTGCCAGCAGTTCTATGAGGACAGTGAACACAGATACGCAGTATTTT. Protein sequence: CASSSMRTVNTDTQYF.

This clone was counted once. This chain joins TRBV6-5 and TRBJ2-7; the D gene is possibly TRBD1 (6 bases). Trimming cost V 3 bases and J 1 base, with 16 bases left between them. The CDR3 has 16 residues. Germline CDR1 reads MNHEY; CDR2 reads SVGAGI. The CDR3 bases are TGTGCCAGCAGTTATTTTGGCCAGGGGTTGTCCTACGAGCAGTACTTC. Protein: CASSYFGQGLSYEQYF.

The J gene is TRBJ1-2, the V gene TRBV18, with D hard to call. Per germline, CDR1 KGHSH and CDR2 LQKENI. Trimming pared 3 bases from V and 3 bases from J, leaving 11 bases between. The length of the CDR3 is 14 residues. The CDR3, as DNA: TGTGCCAGCTCACCCTCCCGGGAGGACTATGGCTACACCTTC. Translated, it gives CASSPSREDYGYTF. Variable domain in full (rest from reference TRBV18 and TRBJ1-2): NAGVMQNPRHLVRRRGQEARLRCSPMKGHSHVYWYRQLPEEGLKFMVYLQKENIIDESGMPKERFSAEFPKEGPSILRIQQVVRGDSAAYFCASSPSREDYGYTFGSGTRLTVV.

The sample holds one count of this clone. The rearrangement uses TRBV30 and TRBJ2-7; 7 positions agree with TRBD2. The CDR3 is made up of 13 amino acids. The V segment lost 8 bases and the J segment 6 bases; nucleotides outside the gene matches: 13. Germline CDR1 and CDR2: GTSNPN and SVGIG (reference sequence). CDR3 region: CAGTGDYFSEQYF. CDR3 coding DNA: TGTGCCGGCACCGGGGACTATTTCTCCGAGCAGTACTTC.

The gene calls are TRBV27 and TRBJ1-2; D remains unclear. Trimming stripped 0 bases from V and 4 bases from J, with 6 bases between. CDR1 is MNHEY, CDR2 SMNVEV, per germline (reference sequence). The CDR3 loop spans 13 amino acids. CDR3 DNA sequence: TGTGCCAGCAGTTTATCAGCTTTCTATGGCTACACCTTC. Protein sequence: CASSLSAFYGYTF.

This chain connects TRBV4-1 to TRBJ2-4; 7 bases align to TRBD1. V lost 1 base, J lost 0 bases, and 9 bases stayed unmatched. The CDR3 contains 18 residues. Looked up from germline, CDR1 is MGHRA and CDR2 is YSYEKL. The DNA of the CDR3 is TGCGCCAGCAGCCAAGGGAGACAGGGATCCCGAGCCAAAAACATTCAGTACTTC. Protein product: CASSQGRQGSRAKNIQYF.

The chain uses TRBV15 and TRBJ2-7; D uncertain. V was cut by 0 bases and J by 4 bases, with 4 bases left in between. Germline V gene sequence: CDR1 LNHNV, CDR2 YYDKDF (reference sequence). The length of the CDR3 is 12 residues. CDR3 loop: CATSRDGYEQYF. Here the CDR3 DNA reads TGTGCCACCAGCAGAGACGGGTACGAGCAGTACTTC.

The sample holds many counts of this clone. The CDR3 protein is CASSEEVAVADTQYF. The CDR3 DNA sequence: TGTGCCAGCAGTGAAGAGGTAGCGGTCGCAGATACGCAGTATTTT. The chain combines TRBV6-1 with TRBJ2-3, with D tentatively TRBD2 (6 bases). V was clipped by 1 base and J by 4 bases, with 12 bases between them. This CDR3 contains 15 residues. Germline CDR1 and CDR2: MNHNS and SASEGT.

The V call is TRBV27, the J call TRBJ2-7; 13 nucleotides align to TRBD2. In germline, CDR1 is MNHEY, CDR2 SMNVEV (reference sequence). With 10 bases clipped from V and 5 bases from J, the junction kept 5 bases outside the gene matches. The CDR3 consists of 13 residues. CDR3 residues: CATWTSGGHEQYF. Here the CDR3 DNA reads TGTGCCACCTGGACTAGCGGGGGTCACGAGCAGTACTTC.